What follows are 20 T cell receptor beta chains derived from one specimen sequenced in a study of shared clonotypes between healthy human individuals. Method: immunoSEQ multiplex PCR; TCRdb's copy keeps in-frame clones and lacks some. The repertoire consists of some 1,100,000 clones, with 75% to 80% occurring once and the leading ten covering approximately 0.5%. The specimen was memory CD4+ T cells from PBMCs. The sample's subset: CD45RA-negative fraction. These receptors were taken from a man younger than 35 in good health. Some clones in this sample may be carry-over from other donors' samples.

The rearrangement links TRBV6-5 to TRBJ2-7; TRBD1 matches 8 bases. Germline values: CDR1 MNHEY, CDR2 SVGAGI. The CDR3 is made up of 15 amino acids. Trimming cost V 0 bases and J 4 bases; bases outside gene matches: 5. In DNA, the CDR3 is TGTGCCAGCAGTTACTCGAGGACAGGGATATACGAGCAGTACTTC. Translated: CASSYSRTGIYEQYF.

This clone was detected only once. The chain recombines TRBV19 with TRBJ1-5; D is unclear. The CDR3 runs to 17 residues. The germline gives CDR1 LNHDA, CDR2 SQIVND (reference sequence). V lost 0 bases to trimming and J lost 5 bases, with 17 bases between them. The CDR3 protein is CASSIDHFGLSDQPQHF. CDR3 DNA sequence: TGTGCCAGTAGTATAGACCATTTTGGGCTGAGTGATCAGCCCCAGCATTTT. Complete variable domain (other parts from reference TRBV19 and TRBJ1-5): DGGITQSPKYLFRKEGQNVTLSCEQNLNHDAMYWYRQDPGQGLRLIYYSQIVNDFQKGDIAEGYSVSREKKESFPLTVTSAQKNPTAFYLCASSIDHFGLSDQPQHFGDGTRLSIL.

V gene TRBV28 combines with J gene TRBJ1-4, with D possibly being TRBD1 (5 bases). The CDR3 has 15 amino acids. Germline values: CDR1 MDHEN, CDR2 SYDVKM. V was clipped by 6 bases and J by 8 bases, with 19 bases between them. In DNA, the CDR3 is TGTGCCAGCAGCGGGGGACCGGGACGGCTCGAAAAACTGTTTTTT. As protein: CASSGGPGRLEKLFF.

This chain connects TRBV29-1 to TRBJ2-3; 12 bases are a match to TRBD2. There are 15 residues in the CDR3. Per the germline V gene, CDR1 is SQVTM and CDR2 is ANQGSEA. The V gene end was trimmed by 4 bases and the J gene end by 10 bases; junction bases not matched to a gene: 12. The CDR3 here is CSVAMTSGSPGAQYF. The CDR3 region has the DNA TGCAGCGTTGCGATGACTAGCGGGAGTCCGGGGGCGCAGTATTTT.

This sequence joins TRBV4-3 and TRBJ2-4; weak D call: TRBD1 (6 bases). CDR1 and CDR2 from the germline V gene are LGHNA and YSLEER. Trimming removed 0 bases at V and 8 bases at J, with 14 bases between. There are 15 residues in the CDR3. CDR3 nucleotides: TGCGCCAGCAGCCAAGATCGTCCAGGGGCGGACATTCAGTACTTC. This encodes CASSQDRPGADIQYF.

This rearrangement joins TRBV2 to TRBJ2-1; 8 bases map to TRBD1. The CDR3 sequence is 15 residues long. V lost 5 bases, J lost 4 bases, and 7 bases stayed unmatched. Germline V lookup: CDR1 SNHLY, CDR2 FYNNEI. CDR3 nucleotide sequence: TGTGCCAGCAGTCAATCCACAGGGGGTTACAATGAGCAGTTCTTC. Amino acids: CASSQSTGGYNEQFF.

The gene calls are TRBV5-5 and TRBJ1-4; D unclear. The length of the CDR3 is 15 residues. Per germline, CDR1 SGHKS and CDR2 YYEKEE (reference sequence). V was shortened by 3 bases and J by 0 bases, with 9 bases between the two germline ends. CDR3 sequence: CASSSDWTTNEKLFF. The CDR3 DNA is TGTGCCAGCAGCTCCGACTGGACAACTAATGAAAAACTGTTTTTT.

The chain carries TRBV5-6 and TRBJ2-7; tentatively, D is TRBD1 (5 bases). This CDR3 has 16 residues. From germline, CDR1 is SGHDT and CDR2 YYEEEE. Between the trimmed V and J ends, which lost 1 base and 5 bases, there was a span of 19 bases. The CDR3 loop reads CASSLFSVTVGHEQYF. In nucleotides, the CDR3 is TGTGCCAGCAGCTTGTTTTCGGTGACAGTCGGCCACGAGCAGTACTTC.

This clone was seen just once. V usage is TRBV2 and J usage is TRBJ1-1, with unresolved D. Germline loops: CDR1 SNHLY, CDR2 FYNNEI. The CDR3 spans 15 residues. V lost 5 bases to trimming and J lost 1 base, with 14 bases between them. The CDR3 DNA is TGTGCCAGCAGTCCCAGCCCGGGATCGAACACTGAAGCTTTCTTT. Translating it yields CASSPSPGSNTEAFF.

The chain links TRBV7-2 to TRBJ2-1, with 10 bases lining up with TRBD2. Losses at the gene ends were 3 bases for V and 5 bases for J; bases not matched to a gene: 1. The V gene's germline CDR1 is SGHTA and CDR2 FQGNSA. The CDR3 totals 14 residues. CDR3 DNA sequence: TGTGCCAGCAGCTTTCTAGCGGGAGACAATGAGCAGTTCTTC. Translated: CASSFLAGDNEQFF.

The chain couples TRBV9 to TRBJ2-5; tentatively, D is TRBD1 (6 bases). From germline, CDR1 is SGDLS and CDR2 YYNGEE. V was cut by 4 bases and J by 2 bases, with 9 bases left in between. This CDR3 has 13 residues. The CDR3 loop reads CASSPDRQETQYF. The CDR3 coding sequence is TGTGCCAGCAGCCCGGACAGACAAGAGACCCAGTACTTC.

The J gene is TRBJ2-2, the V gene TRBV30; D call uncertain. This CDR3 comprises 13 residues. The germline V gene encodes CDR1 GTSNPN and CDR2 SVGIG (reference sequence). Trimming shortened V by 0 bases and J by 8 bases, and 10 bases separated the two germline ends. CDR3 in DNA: TGTGCCTGGAGTGTACTGATGAGGGGGGAGCTGTTTTTT. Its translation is CAWSVLMRGELFF.

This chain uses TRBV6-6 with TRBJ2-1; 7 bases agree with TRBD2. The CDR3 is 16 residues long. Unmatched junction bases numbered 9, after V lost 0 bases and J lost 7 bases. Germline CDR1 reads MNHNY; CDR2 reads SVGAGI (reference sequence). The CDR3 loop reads CASSYSLTGEGNEQFF. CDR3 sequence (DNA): TGTGCCAGCAGTTACTCTTTAACGGGGGAGGGAAATGAGCAGTTCTTC.

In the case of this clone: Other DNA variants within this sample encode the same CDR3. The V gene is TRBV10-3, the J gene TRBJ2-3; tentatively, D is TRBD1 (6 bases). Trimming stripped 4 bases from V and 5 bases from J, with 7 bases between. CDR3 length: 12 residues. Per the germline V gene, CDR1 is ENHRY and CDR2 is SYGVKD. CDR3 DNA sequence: TGTGCCATCAGTGTAGGGGGAGATACGCAGTATTTT. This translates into CAISVGGDTQYF.

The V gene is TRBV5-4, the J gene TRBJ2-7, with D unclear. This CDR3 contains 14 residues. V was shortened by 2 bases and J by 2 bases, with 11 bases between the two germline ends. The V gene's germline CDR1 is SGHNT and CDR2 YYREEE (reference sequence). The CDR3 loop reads CASSLRTSPYEQYF. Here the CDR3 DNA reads TGTGCCAGCAGCTTAAGAACCAGCCCCTACGAGCAGTACTTC.

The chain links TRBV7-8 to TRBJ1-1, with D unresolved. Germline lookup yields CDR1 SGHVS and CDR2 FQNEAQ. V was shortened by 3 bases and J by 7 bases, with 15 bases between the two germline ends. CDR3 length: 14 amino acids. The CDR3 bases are TGTGCCAGCAGCTTTGGCCAACGGGGTAATGAAGCTTTCTTT. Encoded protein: CASSFGQRGNEAFF.

The CDR3 loop is CSGRRRTEAFF. Here the CDR3 DNA reads TGCAGCGGGAGGCGGAGGACTGAAGCTTTCTTT. The chain links TRBV29-1 to TRBJ1-1; D unclear. This CDR3 comprises 11 residues. The germline V gene encodes CDR1 SQVTM and CDR2 ANQGSEA. V was cut by 7 bases and J by 5 bases, with 11 bases left in between.

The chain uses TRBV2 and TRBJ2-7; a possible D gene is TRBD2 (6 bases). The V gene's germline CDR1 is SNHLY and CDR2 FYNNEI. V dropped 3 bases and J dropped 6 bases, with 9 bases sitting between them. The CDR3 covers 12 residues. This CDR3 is CASSETRGEQYF. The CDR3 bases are TGTGCCAGCAGTGAGACGCGGGGCGAGCAGTACTTC.

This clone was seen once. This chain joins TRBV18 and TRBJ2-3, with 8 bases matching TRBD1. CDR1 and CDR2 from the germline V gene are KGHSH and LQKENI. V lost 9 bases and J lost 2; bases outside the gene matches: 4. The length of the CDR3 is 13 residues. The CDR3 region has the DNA TGTGCCAGTAGGACAGGGCCCACAGATACGCAGTATTTT. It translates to CASRTGPTDTQYF.

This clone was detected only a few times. The DNA of the CDR3 is TGCGCCAGCAGCCAAGATATACAGCCTCTACGCCTCTATAGCAATCAGCCCCAGCATTTT. Translating it yields CASSQDIQPLRLYSNQPQHF. This chain joins TRBV4-1 and TRBJ1-5; D not certain. From germline, CDR1 is MGHRA and CDR2 YSYEKL. V was cut by 0 bases and J by 0 bases, with 21 bases left in between. This CDR3 spans 20 amino acids.